Below are 27 T cell receptor delta chains sequenced from a single sample in a study of γδ T cells in repeated Plasmodium falciparum infection. TCRdb re-called the multiplex PCR reads via CATT. The sample includes approximately 50,000 delta-chain clones, more than 1.5% of them seen just once. Gammadelta T cells were flow-sorted from PBMC into Vgamma9/Vdelta2+ and Vdelta2-negative populations for bulk analysis. Source material: gamma-delta T cells from blood. These receptors were obtained from a pool of human donors (malaria-infected and uninfected, not separated).

Notes on this clone: This DNA's translation differs at residue 11 from TCRdb's protein, which comes from a much larger clone; a read error is likely, and the protein shown is translated from the DNA. This CDR3 is also generated by other DNA sequences in the sample. The chain combines TRDV3 with TRDJ1, with unresolved D. The J gene, not given by TCRdb, was assigned here from a germline match of the nucleotide sequence. The CDR3 is made up of 15 amino acids. CDR1 is TVYSNPD, CDR2 GDNSRS, per germline (reference sequence). Here the CDR3 reads CAFPYFAYYTEKLIF. In DNA form, the CDR3 reads TGTGCCTTCCCATACTTTGCTTATTACACCGAAAAACTCATCTTT.

In the case of this clone: The protein in TCRdb stems from a much larger clone and differs at residue 9 from this DNA's translation, likely a read error; here the protein is translated from the DNA. This sequence joins TRDV3 and TRDJ1, with TRDD3 matching over 10 bases. CDR3 length: 16 amino acids. Per germline, CDR1 TVYSNPD and CDR2 GDNSRS (reference sequence). V dropped 3 bases and J dropped 1; count of bases not matched to a gene: 11. CDR3 amino acids: CALSGDWGISTDKLIF. The CDR3 nucleotides are TGTGCCTTGTCGGGGGACTGGGGGATCTCCACCGATAAACTCATCTTT.

This clone was observed a handful of times. A read error is likely here: a far larger clone is one base away. The same CDR3 can be traced to other DNA sequences in this sample. The rearrangement links TRDV1 to TRDJ1; weak D call: TRDD3 (5 bases). The J gene is not listed in TCRdb, so it was assigned here from a DNA match to germline. CDR1 and CDR2 from the germline V gene are TSWWSYY and QGS. This CDR3 has 13 amino acids. The CDR3 reads CALGASPHDKLIF. The CDR3 nucleotides read TGTGCCCTTGGGGCATCGCCCCACGATAAACTCATCTTT.

This clone has ten or more counts. One base separates it from a far larger clone, so it is likely a read error. This sample includes further DNA sequences coding for the same CDR3. V gene TRDV2 combines with J gene TRDJ1, with D perhaps matching TRDD3 (5 bases). Germline CDR1 reads GEAIGNYY; CDR2 reads EKD. CDR3 length equals 13 residues. The DNA for the CDR3 is TGTGCCTGTGACCAGATGGGGAAAGATAAACTAATCTTT. Protein: CACDQMGKDKLIF.

In regard to this clone: TCRdb's entry gives the protein of a much larger clone, which mismatches this DNA's translation at residue 11, likely from a read error; the protein reported here is translated from the DNA. The rearrangement joins TRDV1 to TRDJ1; weak D call: TRDD3 (5 bases). TCRdb carries no J gene annotation; the J gene was assigned here by matching the DNA with germline. CDR1 is TSWWSYY and CDR2 is QGS in the germline V gene. V lost 0 bases, J lost 7 bases, and 54 bases lay in between. The CDR3 extends over 28 amino acids. The CDR3 region has the DNA TGTGCTCTTGGGGAACTCTCTCACGAGGCCCTCGTCCCAGGACGCGTTTACTGGCCTCCCGGTGTATCGATTAAACTCATCTTT. It specifies CALGELSHEALVPGRVYWPPGVSIKLIF.

This clone was seen a handful of times. The TCRdb record carries a much larger clone's protein, which differs from this DNA's translation at residue 13; a read error is the likely cause, and the protein listed here is the DNA translation. The chain links TRDV2 to TRDJ1, with TRDD3 identical over 13 bases. In the absence of a J gene in TCRdb, the DNA was matched to germline to assign it here. This CDR3 has 22 amino acids. After removal of 0 bases from V and 4 bases from J, the junction contained 22 bases not matched to a gene. Germline V lookup: CDR1 GEAIGNYY, CDR2 EKD. DNA of the CDR3: TGTGCCTGTGACACCGTCTTAACTGGGGGATACGCTGAGAAAAAGCATAGCGATAAACTCATCTTT. It is translated as CACDTVLTGGYAEKKHSDKLIF.

This clone showed up many times. Since a far larger clone is one base different, this is likely a read error. Other DNA sequences from this sample encode an identical CDR3 as well. J is TRDJ1 and V is TRDV2; weak D call: TRDD3 (5 bases). TCRdb leaves out the J gene; it was filled in here by matching the DNA to germline. The CDR3 sequence is 16 residues long. Germline V CDR1 and CDR2: GEAIGNYY, EKD. Trimming took 0 bases from V and 0 from J, leaving 13 bases between them. The CDR3 is CACDTVGDGDTDKLIF. The CDR3 nucleotides are TGTGCCTGTGACACCGTAGGGGACGGGGACACCGATAAACTCATCTTT.

The chain couples TRDV1 to TRDJ1; TRDD2 might be the D (9 bases). TCRdb lists no J gene, so it was determined here by aligning the DNA to germline. The CDR3 runs 21 residues. The germline V gene has CDR1 TSWWSYY and CDR2 QGS. V lost 2 bases and J 0 bases, leaving 28 bases between the germline ends. The CDR3 protein is CALGEFPSYLLGATYTDKLIF. The CDR3, as DNA: TGTGCTCTTGGGGAATTTCCTTCCTACTTACTGGGGGCCACGTACACCGATAAACTCATCTTT.

Ten or more counts support this clone. A much larger clone differs by one base, so this may be a read error. The J gene is TRDJ1, the V gene TRDV2; 7 nucleotides align to TRDD3. Per the germline V gene, CDR1 is GEAIGNYY and CDR2 is EKD. After removal of 4 bases from V and 5 bases from J, the junction contained 9 bases not matched to a gene. The CDR3 runs to 14 residues. CDR3 sequence (DNA): TGTGCCTGTGAGCCTATGGGGGAAGTAGATAAACTCATCTTT. As protein: CACEPMGEVDKLIF.

Only a few counts were recorded for this clone. The translation of this DNA and the TCRdb protein of a much larger clone differ at residues 7 and 18, probably owing to a read error; the protein shown here is translated from the DNA. The gene calls are TRDV1 and TRDJ1; 12 bases are shared with TRDD3. Germline-derived CDR1 and CDR2 are TSWWSYY and QGS. The CDR3 consists of 22 residues. As DNA, the CDR3 is TGTGCTCTTGGGGACTCATGCCTTACGTACTGGGGGATACAAATCAGGACCGGTAAACTCATCTTT. The encoded protein is CALGDSCLTYWGIQIRTGKLIF.

Notes on this clone: The TCRdb protein comes from a much larger clone and disagrees with this DNA's translation at residue 12, likely due to a read error; the protein given here is derived from the DNA. The chain is built from TRDV1 and TRDJ1; D is perhaps TRDD2 or TRDD3 (5 bases each). CDR3 size: 24 residues. V lost 5 bases and J 0 bases, leaving 40 bases between the germline ends. Germline V gene sequence: CDR1 TSWWSYY, CDR2 QGS. The CDR3 coding sequence is TGTGCTCTTGGGAAGGATAACTTCTATCCCCTACTCAAGACCCAACCCTTTTACACCGATAAACTCATCTTT. This encodes CALGKDNFYPLLKTQPFYTDKLIF.

This clone came up many times. A far larger clone is only one base removed, so a read error is likely. This sample also contains other DNA sequences that code for the same CDR3. V is TRDV2 and J is TRDJ1, with 8 positions matching TRDD3. The J gene was not available in TCRdb and was assigned here by matching the DNA to germline segments. The CDR3 contains 17 residues. After removal of 0 bases from V and 3 bases from J, the junction contained 11 bases not matched to a gene. Per the germline V gene, CDR1 is GEAIGNYY and CDR2 is EKD. Here the CDR3 reads CACDTPWVGDTSDKLIF. CDR3 nucleotides: TGTGCCTGTGACACCCCATGGGTAGGGGATACCTCCGATAAACTCATCTTT.

This clone showed up just a few times. A far more abundant clone sits one base away, making this likely a read error. Other DNA variants within this sample encode the same CDR3. The chain combines TRAV38-2/DV8 with TRDJ1; 9 nucleotides align to TRDD2. The J gene comes from matching the DNA to germline here; TCRdb lacks it. The V and J ends lost 2 bases and 4 bases, in that order; junction bases with no gene match: 24. There are 21 residues in the CDR3. The germline CDR1 and CDR2 sequences are TSESDYY and QEAYKQQN. The CDR3 region has the DNA TGTGCTTATAGGAGTTACCCTTCCTACATTTGGTGGGGATTTAGCAGCGATAAACTCATCTTT. Translating gives CAYRSYPSYIWWGFSSDKLIF.

This clone was observed a handful of times. For this DNA, TCRdb reports the protein of a much larger clone, which diverges at residue 9, most likely from a read error; the protein presented here is translated directly from the DNA. The chain has TRDV2 and TRDJ1; a possible D gene is TRDD3 (6 bases). The J gene is absent in TCRdb and was assigned here via DNA matching to germline. The CDR3 runs 18 residues. Trimming cost V 3 bases and J 3 bases, with 25 bases left between them. Germline lookup yields CDR1 GEAIGNYY and CDR2 EKD. CDR3 coding DNA: TGTGCCTGTGACCCCTTAGGGGGGACACATGAGGTCGCCGATAAACTCATCTTT. Amino acids: CACDPLGGTHEVADKLIF.

This clone was detected only a few times. TCRdb lists the protein of a much larger clone for this DNA, which differs at residue 10, so this is likely a read error; the protein given here is translated from the DNA itself. The J gene is TRDJ1, the V gene TRDV2, with TRDD3 identical over 13 bases. TCRdb leaves out the J gene; it was filled in here by matching the DNA to germline. This CDR3 spans 17 amino acids. CDR1 is GEAIGNYY, CDR2 EKD, per germline. V trimming: 4 bases; J trimming: 0 bases; junction bases outside the gene matches: 7. CDR3 protein: CACEGLGDTVYTDKLIF. In nucleotides, the CDR3 is TGTGCCTGTGAAGGACTGGGGGATACGGTGTACACCGATAAACTCATCTTT.

This clone has a handful of counts. TCRdb has a much larger clone's protein, which differs at residue 6 from the translation of this DNA, likely because of a read error; what is shown is the protein translated from the DNA. The rearrangement joins TRDV3 to TRDJ1; 8 nucleotides line up with TRDD3. The J gene was not available in TCRdb and was assigned here by matching the DNA to germline segments. Germline loops: CDR1 TVYSNPD, CDR2 GDNSRS (reference sequence). The CDR3 runs 17 residues. Losses at the gene ends were 5 bases for V and 1 base for J; bases not matched to a gene: 18. CDR3 amino acids: CALDLQGIPLRTDKLIF. DNA of the CDR3: TGTGCCCTTGATCTCCAGGGGATACCTCTTCGCACCGATAAACTCATCTTT.

This clone appeared many times. With only one base between it and a far larger clone, this is likely a read error. V usage is TRDV2 and J usage is TRDJ3, with TRDD3 matching over 8 bases. The CDR3 is made up of 21 amino acids. CDR1 is GEAIGNYY, CDR2 EKD, per germline. The ends lost 0 bases at V and 5 bases at J; junction bases unmatched: 17. The CDR3 sequence is CACDTGKGLLGGRRDTRQMFF. DNA of the CDR3: TGTGCCTGTGACACCGGGAAGGGTCTACTGGGGGGTCGGCGGGACACCCGACAGATGTTTTTC.

The sample holds many counts of this clone. Only one base separates this from a far larger clonotype, so it likely reflects a read error. Other DNA sequences from this sample encode an identical CDR3 as well. The chain joins TRDV1 to TRDJ1; D perhaps matches TRDD3 (5 bases). The CDR3 is 17 residues long. Germline V lookup: CDR1 TSWWSYY, CDR2 QGS. V lost 8 bases to trimming and J lost 6 bases, with 28 bases between them. This chain's CDR3 is CALCLIHDWRRDHKLIF. The CDR3 DNA follows: TGTGCTCTTTGTCTGATCCACGACTGGCGTCGGGACCATAAACTCATCTTT.

This clone has at least ten counts. TCRdb pairs this DNA with a much larger clone's protein that differs at residue 15, likely a read error; the protein shown was translated from the DNA. The V call is TRDV1, the J call TRDJ1; tentatively, D is TRDD3 (5 bases). No J gene is reported in TCRdb; it was inferred here by comparing the DNA with germline. The germline gives CDR1 TSWWSYY, CDR2 QGS. The CDR3 extends over 19 amino acids. CDR3 amino acids: CALGEPHINAGGHTEKLIF. CDR3 nucleotides: TGTGCTCTTGGGGAACCCCACATTAATGCAGGGGGGCACACCGAGAAACTCATCTTT.

This clone has just a few counts. TCRdb lists the protein of a much larger clone for this DNA, which differs at residue 5, so this is likely a read error; the protein given here is translated from the DNA itself. The chain has TRDV3 and TRDJ1, with TRDD3 matching over 13 bases. CDR3 size: 21 residues. Germline CDR1 TVYSNPD, CDR2 GDNSRS (reference sequence). V trimming: 5 bases; J trimming: 5 bases; junction bases outside the gene matches: 29. Here the CDR3 reads CATYFPSLYWGIRGFFDKLIF. The CDR3 DNA is TGTGCCACCTACTTTCCTTCTCTCTACTGGGGGATACGCGGTTTTTTTGATAAACTCATCTTT.

As for this clone: With a far larger clone one base away, a read error is the likely cause. The sample holds other DNA sequences that translate to the same CDR3. The chain combines TRDV2 with TRDJ1; 8 nucleotides match TRDD3. TCRdb gives no J gene; it was assigned here by matching the DNA to germline. The length of the CDR3 is 15 residues. V lost 2 bases to trimming and J lost 3 bases; unmatched junction nucleotides: 7. Germline CDR1 and CDR2: GEAIGNYY and EKD. Here the CDR3 reads CACDSLGDLSDKLIF. DNA of the CDR3: TGTGCCTGTGACAGCCTGGGGGACCTATCCGATAAACTCATCTTT.

The sample holds many counts of this clone. This likely stems from a read error, as it lies one base from a far larger clone. Distinct nucleotide sequences in the sample also encode this CDR3. The chain links TRDV1 to TRDJ1; D tentatively reads TRDD1 or TRDD3 (5 bases each). This CDR3 is 16 amino acids long. Germline V gives CDR1 TSWWSYY, CDR2 QGS. CDR3 region: CALGEIRQGYTDKLIF. The CDR3 DNA sequence: TGTGCTCTCGGGGAAATCCGTCAGGGGTACACCGATAAACTCATCTTT.

This clone was detected only a few times. This likely stems from a read error, as it lies one base from a far larger clone. Other DNA sequences in the sample encode the same CDR3. CDR3 DNA sequence: TGTGCTCTTGGGGAACTTGCTACGAAGGGGTACTGGGGGAACACTGATAAACTCATCTTT. Its translation: CALGELATKGYWGNTDKLIF. This sequence joins TRDV1 and TRDJ1; 9 bases are shared with TRDD3. Germline V gene lookup returns CDR1 TSWWSYY and CDR2 QGS. This CDR3 has 20 amino acids.

Remarks on this clone: The protein in TCRdb stems from a much larger clone and differs at residue 9 from this DNA's translation, likely a read error; here the protein is translated from the DNA. This chain links TRDV1 with TRDJ1, with TRDD3 matching 12 bases. TCRdb leaves out the J gene; it was filled in here by matching the DNA to germline. Germline CDR1 reads TSWWSYY; CDR2 reads QGS. The CDR3 spans 20 residues. Germline trimming cut 2 bases from V and 0 bases from J; bases unmatched to any gene: 13. The CDR3 DNA follows: TGTGCTCTTGGGGAAGGTCTACCGAACTGGGGGATACCGTACACCGATAAACTCATCTTT. Protein sequence: CALGEGLPNWGIPYTDKLIF.

This clone was counted a few times. A far larger clone is only one base removed, so a read error is likely. This sample also contains other DNA sequences that code for the same CDR3. The V gene call is TRDV1, and the J gene call is absent; the D segment call TRDD3 is taken from the table without a DNA check. From germline, CDR1 is TSWWSYY and CDR2 QGS. The CDR3 covers 22 residues. CDR3 coding DNA: TGTGCTCTTGGGCTACGGTATCCGAGGTACTGGGGGATAACCTTCTACACCGATAAACTCATCTTC. Protein: CALGLRYPRYWGITFYTDKLIF.

This clone has a count of ten or more. A single base is all that separates this from a far larger clone, so a read error is likely. This specimen includes other DNA sequences encoding the same CDR3. This chain joins TRDV3 and TRDJ1; 9 bases fit TRDD3. Germline trimming cut 5 bases from V and 1 base from J; bases unmatched to any gene: 17. Germline CDR1 and CDR2: TVYSNPD and GDNSRS (reference sequence). The CDR3 length is 17 residues. The CDR3 loop is CALDLRGIPLRTDKLIF. The CDR3 region has the DNA TGTGCCCTCGATCTCCGGGGGATACCTCTTCGCACCGATAAACTCATCTTT.

This clone was seen a handful of times. The mismatch at residue 11 between this DNA's translation and the TCRdb protein of a much larger clone likely reflects a read error; the protein shown is translated from the DNA. V is TRDV1 and J is TRDJ1; D is unclear. TCRdb is silent on the J gene; assignment here came from matching the DNA to germline. Trimming left V 4 bases short and J 9 bases short, with 18 bases between. The CDR3 is made up of 14 amino acids. Germline CDR1 TSWWSYY, CDR2 QGS. The CDR3 reads CALGVPNVPDELIF. Written as DNA, the CDR3 is TGTGCTCTTGGGGTCCCAAATGTGCCGGATGAACTCATCTTT.